This T cell receptor (beta chain) is from a study of T cell repertoires in cytomegalovirus infection. Study-level background: Based on public TCR beta signatures, there were indications of CMV infection and of a matching HLA type.

The length of the CDR3 is 15 residues. Losses at the gene ends were 5 bases for V and 2 bases for J; bases not matched to a gene: 8. The germline V gene encodes CDR1 SEHNR and CDR2 FQNEAQ (reference sequence). TCRdb reprocessed the reads via MiXCR and lists one record per CDR3 protein. Counted here are some 150,000 distinct CDR3 sequences, about a quarter occurring once; the ten biggest clones make up approximately 11%. The chain joins TRBV7-9 to TRBJ2-7; 8 positions match TRBD1. The sample consisted of PBMCs. This TCR was sampled from a human donor in good health (CMV status not recorded). Some clones in this sample may be carry-over from other donors' samples. In DNA, the CDR3 is TGTGCCAGCAGCCCTGACGCAGGGGGCACCTACGAGCAGTACTTC. Protein: CASSPDAGGTYEQYF.